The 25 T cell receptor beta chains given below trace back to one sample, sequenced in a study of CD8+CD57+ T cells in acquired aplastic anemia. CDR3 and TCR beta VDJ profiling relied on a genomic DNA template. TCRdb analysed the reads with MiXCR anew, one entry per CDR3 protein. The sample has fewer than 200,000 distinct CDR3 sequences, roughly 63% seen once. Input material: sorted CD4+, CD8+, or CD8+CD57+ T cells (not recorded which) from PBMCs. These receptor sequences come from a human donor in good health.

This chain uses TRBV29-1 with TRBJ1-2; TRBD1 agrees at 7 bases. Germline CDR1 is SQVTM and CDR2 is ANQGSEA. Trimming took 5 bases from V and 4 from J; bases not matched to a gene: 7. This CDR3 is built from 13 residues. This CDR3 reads CSVLEGASYGYTF. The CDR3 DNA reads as TGCAGCGTTTTGGAGGGGGCCAGCTATGGCTACACCTTC.

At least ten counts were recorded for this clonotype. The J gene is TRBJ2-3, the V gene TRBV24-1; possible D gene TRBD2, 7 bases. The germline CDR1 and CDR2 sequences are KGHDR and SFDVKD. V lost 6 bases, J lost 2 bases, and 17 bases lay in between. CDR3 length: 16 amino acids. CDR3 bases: TGTGCCACCAGTCCGAGGGGGGGAGGGACCACAGATACGCAGTATTTT. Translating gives CATSPRGGGTTDTQYF.

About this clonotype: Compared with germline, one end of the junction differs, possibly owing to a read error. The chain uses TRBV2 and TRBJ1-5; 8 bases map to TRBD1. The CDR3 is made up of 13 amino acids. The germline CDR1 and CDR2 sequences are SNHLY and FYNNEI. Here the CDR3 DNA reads TGTACCAGCAGGCCGACAGGGGAAGAGCCCCAGCATTTT. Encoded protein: CTSRPTGEEPQHF.

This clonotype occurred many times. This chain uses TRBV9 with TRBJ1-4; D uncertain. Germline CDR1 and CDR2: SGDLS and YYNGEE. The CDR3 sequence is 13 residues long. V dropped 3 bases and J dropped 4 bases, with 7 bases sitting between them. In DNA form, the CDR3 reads TGTGCCAGCAGCGGAGGGTATAATGAAAAACTGTTTTTT. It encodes CASSGGYNEKLFF.

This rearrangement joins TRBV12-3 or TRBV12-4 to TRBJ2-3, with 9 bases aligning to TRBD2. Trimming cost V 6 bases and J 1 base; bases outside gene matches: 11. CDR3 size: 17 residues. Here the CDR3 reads CASSPPPRTSGTDTQYF. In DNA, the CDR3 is TGTGCCAGCAGCCCGCCCCCTCGGACTAGCGGCACAGATACGCAGTATTTT.

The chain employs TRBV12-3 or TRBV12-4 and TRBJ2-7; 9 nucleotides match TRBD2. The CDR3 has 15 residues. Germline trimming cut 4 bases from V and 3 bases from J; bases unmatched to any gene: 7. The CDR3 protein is CASSSSREGNYEQYF. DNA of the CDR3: TGTGCCAGCAGTTCCTCGCGGGAGGGCAACTACGAGCAGTACTTC.

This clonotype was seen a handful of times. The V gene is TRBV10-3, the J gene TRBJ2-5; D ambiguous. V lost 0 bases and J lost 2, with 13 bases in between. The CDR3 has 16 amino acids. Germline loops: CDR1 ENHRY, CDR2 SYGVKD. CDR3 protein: CAISESEPRGQETQYF. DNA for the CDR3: TGTGCCATCAGTGAGTCTGAACCACGTGGGCAAGAGACCCAGTACTTC.

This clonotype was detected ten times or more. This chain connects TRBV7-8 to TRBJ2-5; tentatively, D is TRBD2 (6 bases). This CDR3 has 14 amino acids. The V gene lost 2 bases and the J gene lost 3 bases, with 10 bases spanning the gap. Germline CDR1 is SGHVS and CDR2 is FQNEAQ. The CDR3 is CASSLLGGKETQYF. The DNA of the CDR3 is TGTGCCAGCAGCTTACTTGGGGGGAAAGAGACCCAGTACTTC.

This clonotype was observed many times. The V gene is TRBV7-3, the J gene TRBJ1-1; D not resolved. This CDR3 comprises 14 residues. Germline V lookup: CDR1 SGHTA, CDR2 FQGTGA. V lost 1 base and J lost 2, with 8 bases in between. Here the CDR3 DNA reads TGTGCCAGCAGCTTAAGGCCGGGTAACACTGAAGCTTTCTTT. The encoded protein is CASSLRPGNTEAFF.

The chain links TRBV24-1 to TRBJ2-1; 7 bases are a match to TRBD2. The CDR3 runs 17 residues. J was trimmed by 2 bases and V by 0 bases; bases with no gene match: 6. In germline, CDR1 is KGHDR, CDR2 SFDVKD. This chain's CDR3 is CATSDLRGEGTYNEQFF. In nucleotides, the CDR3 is TGTGCCACCAGTGATTTGCGCGGGGAGGGAACCTACAATGAGCAGTTCTTC.

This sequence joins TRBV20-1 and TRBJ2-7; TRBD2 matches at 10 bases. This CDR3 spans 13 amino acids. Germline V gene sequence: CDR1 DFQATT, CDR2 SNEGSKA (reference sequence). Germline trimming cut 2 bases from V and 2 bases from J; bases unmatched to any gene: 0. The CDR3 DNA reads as TGCAGTGCTAGAAGCGGGAGGGCCTACGAGCAGTACTTC. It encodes CSARSGRAYEQYF.

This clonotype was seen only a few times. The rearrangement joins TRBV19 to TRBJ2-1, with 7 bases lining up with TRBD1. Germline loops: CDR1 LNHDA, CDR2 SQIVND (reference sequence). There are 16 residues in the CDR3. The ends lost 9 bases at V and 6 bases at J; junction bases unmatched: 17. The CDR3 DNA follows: TGTGCCAGCCGCCGGGTTATAGAGGGGGCAGGCAATGAGCAGTTCTTC. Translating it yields CASRRVIEGAGNEQFF. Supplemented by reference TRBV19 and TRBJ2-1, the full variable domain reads DGGITQSPKYLFRKEGQNVTLSCEQNLNHDAMYWYRQDPGQGLRLIYYSQIVNDFQKGDIAEGYSVSREKKESFPLTVTSAQKNPTAFYLCASRRVIEGAGNEQFFGPGTRLTVL.

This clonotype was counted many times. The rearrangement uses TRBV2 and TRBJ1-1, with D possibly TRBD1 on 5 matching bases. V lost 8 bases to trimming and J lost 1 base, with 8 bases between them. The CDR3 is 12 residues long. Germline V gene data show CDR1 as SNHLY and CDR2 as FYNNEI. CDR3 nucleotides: TGTGCCAGCTACCAGGGGAACACTGAAGCTTTCTTT. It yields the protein CASYQGNTEAFF. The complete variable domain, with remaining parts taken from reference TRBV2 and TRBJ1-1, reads EPEVTQTPSHQVTQMGQEVILRCVPISNHLYFYWYRQILGQKVEFLVSFYNNEISEKSEIFDDQFSVERPDGSNFTLKIRSTKLEDSAMYFCASYQGNTEAFFGQGTRLTVV.

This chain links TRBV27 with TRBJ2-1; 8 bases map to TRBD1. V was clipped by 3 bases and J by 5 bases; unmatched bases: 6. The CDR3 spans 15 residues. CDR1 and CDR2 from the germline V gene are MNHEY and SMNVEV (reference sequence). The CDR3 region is CASSFTTGGNNEQFF. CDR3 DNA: TGTGCCAGCAGTTTCACTACAGGGGGAAACAATGAGCAGTTCTTC.

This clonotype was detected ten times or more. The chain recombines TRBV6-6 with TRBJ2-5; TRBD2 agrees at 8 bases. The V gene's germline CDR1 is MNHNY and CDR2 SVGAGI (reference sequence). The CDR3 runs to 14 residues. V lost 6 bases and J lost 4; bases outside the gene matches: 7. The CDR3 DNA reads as TGTGCCAGCAGCTCAGCCGGGACTAGAGAGACCCAGTACTTC. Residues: CASSSAGTRETQYF.

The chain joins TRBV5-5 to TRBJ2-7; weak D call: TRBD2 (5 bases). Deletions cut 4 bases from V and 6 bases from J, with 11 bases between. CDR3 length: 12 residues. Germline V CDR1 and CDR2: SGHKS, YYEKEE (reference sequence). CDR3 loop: CASSQNSGEQYF. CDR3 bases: TGTGCCAGCAGCCAAAACAGCGGCGAGCAGTACTTC.

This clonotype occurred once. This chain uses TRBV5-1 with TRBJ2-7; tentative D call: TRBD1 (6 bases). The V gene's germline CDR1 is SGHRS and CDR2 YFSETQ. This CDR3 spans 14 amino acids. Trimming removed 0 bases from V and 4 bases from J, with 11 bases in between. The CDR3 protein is CASSLAAGVYEQYF. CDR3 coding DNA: TGCGCCAGCAGCTTGGCGGCAGGGGTATACGAGCAGTACTTC.

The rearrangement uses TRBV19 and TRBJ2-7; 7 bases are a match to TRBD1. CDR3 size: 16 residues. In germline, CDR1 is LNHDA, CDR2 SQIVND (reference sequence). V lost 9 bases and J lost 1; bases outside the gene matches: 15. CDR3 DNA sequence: TGTGCCAGCAGCCCAGGAGCAGGGGACAGTTCCTACGAGCAGTACGTC. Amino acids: CASSPGAGDSSYEQYV.

CDR3 region: CASSLRPSGRMNTEAFF. Here the CDR3 DNA reads TGTGCCAGCAGCTTACGTCCGTCAGGACGGATGAACACTGAAGCTTTCTTT. The chain combines TRBV7-8 with TRBJ1-1; D uncertain. V was clipped by 2 bases and J by 0 bases, with 16 bases between them. Germline CDR1 reads SGHVS; CDR2 reads FQNEAQ. This CDR3 region has 17 residues.

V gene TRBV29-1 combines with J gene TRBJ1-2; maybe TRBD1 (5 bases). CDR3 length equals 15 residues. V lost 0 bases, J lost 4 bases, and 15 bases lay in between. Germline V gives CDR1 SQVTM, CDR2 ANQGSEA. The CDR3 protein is CSVEDLQGQGYGYTF. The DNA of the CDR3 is TGCAGCGTTGAAGATCTTCAAGGGCAGGGCTATGGCTACACCTTC.

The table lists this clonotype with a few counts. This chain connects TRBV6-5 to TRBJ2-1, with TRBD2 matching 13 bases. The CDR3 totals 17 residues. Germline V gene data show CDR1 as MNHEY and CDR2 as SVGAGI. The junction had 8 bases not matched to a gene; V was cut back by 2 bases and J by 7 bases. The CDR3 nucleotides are TGTGCCAGCAGTTACGACGGGACTAGCGGGACGTATAATGAGCAGTTCTTC. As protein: CASSYDGTSGTYNEQFF.

CDR3 in DNA: TGTGCCAGCAGCTTAGCGCGTAGTGGGCTGGGAGAGACCCAGTACTTC. It is translated as CASSLARSGLGETQYF. The chain joins TRBV7-2 to TRBJ2-5; the D is unclear. CDR1 is SGHTA and CDR2 is FQGNSA in the germline V gene. The CDR3 totals 16 residues. V was shortened by 0 bases and J by 4 bases, with 15 bases between the two germline ends.

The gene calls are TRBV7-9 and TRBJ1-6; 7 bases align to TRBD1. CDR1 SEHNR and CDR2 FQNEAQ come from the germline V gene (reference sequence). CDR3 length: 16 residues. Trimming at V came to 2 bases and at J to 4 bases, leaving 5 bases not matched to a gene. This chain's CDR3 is CASSLKSGGYNSPLHF. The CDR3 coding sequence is TGTGCCAGCAGCTTAAAATCAGGGGGGTATAATTCACCCCTCCACTTT. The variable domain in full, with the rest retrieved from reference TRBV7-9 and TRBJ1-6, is DTGVSQNPRHKITKRGQNVTFRCDPISEHNRLYWYRQTLGQGPEFLTYFQNEAQLEKSRLLSDRFSAERPKGSFSTLEIQRTEQGDSAMYLCASSLKSGGYNSPLHFGNGTRLTVT.

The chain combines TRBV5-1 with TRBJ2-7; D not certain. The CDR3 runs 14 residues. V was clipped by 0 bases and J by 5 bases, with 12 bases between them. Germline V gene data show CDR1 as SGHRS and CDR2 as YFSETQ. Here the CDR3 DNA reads TGCGCCAGCAGCTTGGATGGGGTACTGAACGAGCAGTACTTC. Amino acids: CASSLDGVLNEQYF. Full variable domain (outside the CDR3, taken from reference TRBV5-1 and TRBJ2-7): KAGVTQTPRYLIKTRGQQVTLSCSPISGHRSVSWYQQTPGQGLQFLFEYFSETQRNKGNFPGRFSGRQFSNSRSEMNVSTLELGDSALYLCASSLDGVLNEQYFGPGTRLTVT.

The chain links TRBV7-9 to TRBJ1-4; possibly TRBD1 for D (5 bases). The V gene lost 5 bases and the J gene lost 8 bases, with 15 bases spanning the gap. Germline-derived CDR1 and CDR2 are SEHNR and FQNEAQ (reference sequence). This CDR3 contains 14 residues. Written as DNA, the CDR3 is TGTGCCAGCAGCCTCGCCCGGGGGAGGGAAAAACTGTTTTTT. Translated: CASSLARGREKLFF. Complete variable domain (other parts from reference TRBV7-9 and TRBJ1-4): DTGVSQNPRHKITKRGQNVTFRCDPISEHNRLYWYRQTLGQGPEFLTYFQNEAQLEKSRLLSDRFSAERPKGSFSTLEIQRTEQGDSAMYLCASSLARGREKLFFGSGTQLSVL.